This T cell receptor beta chain was observed in a study of T cell clonotyping in hematopoietic cell transplantation. Measured with immunoSEQ multiplex PCR; TCRdb has only the in-frame clones, and not every one. Among about 2,700 clones listed, more than 60% were seen once. V lost 5 bases and J 3 bases, leaving 14 bases between the germline ends. Germline CDR1 SNHLY, CDR2 FYNNEI. The CDR3 is made up of 14 amino acids. Recipients were bled about 28 days pretransplant and at posttransplant days 30, 100, 180. Whole-study findings and limits: Pathologically expanded recipient clonotypes increased progressively from day 30 to day 180 as diversity fell. Cells were unsorted, so CD4 and CD8 contributions were not separated. At the given depth, recipient repertoires were over 97% de novo clonotypes.

As regards this clone: The antigen is undetermined.

The receptor was derived from a male patient aged 60 to 75 who had an allogeneic stem cell transplant, so T cells may come from the graft donor. Some clones in this sample may be carry-over from other donors' samples. The chain recombines TRBV2 with TRBJ2-7, with a weak D call TRBD1 (6 bases). Specimen: peripheral blood mononuclear cells, collected 180 days after allogeneic stem cell transplant. CDR3 protein: CASSPRTADYEQYF. Here the CDR3 DNA reads TGTGCCAGCAGTCCCCGGACAGCTGACTACGAGCAGTACTTC.